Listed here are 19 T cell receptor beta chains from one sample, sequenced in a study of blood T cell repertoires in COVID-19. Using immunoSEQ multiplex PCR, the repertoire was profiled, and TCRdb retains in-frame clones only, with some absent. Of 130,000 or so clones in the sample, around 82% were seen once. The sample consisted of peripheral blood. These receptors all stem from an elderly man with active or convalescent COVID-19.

In DNA form, the CDR3 reads TGTGCCAGCAGCGTAGGGTTTACTACAGATACGCAGTATTTT. Protein product: CASSVGFTTDTQYF. V usage is TRBV9 and J usage is TRBJ2-3; D is unclear. Germline CDR1 SGDLS, CDR2 YYNGEE. V gave up 0 bases and J gave up 3 bases, with 8 bases separating them. This CDR3 region has 14 residues.

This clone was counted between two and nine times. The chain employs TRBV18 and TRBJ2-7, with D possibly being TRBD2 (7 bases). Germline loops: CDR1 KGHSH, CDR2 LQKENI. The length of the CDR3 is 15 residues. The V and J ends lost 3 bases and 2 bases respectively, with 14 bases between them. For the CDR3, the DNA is TGTGCCAGCTCACCGCCCGGGGGGCCTCCCTACGAGCAGTACTTC. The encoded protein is CASSPPGGPPYEQYF.

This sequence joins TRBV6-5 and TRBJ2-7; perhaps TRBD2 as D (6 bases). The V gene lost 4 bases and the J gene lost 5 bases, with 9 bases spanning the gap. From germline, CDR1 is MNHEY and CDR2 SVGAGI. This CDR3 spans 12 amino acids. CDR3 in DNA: TGTGCCAGCAGTTCCCGACTAGACGAGCAGTACTTC. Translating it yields CASSSRLDEQYF.

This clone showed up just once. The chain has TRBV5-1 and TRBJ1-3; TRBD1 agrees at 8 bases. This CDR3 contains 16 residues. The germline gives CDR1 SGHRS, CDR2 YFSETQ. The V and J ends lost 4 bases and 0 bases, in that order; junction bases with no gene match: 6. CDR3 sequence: CASSPGQVFSGNTIYF. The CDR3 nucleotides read TGCGCCAGCAGCCCGGGACAGGTATTCTCTGGAAACACCATATATTTT.

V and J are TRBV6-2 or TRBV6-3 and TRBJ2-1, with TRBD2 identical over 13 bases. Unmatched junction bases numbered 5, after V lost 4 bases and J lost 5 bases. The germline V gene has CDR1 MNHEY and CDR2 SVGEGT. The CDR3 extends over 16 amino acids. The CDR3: CASSSPGLAGNNEQFF. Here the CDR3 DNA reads TGTGCCAGCAGTTCCCCGGGACTAGCGGGGAACAATGAGCAGTTCTTC.

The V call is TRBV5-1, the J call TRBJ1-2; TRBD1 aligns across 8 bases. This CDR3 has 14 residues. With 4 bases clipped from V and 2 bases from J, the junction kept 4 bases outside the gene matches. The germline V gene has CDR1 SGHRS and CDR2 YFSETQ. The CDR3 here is CASSPGDRNYGYTF. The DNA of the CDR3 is TGCGCCAGCAGCCCCGGGGACAGGAACTATGGCTACACCTTC. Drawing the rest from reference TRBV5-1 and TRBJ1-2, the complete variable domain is KAGVTQTPRYLIKTRGQQVTLSCSPISGHRSVSWYQQTPGQGLQFLFEYFSETQRNKGNFPGRFSGRQFSNSRSEMNVSTLELGDSALYLCASSPGDRNYGYTFGSGTRLTVV.

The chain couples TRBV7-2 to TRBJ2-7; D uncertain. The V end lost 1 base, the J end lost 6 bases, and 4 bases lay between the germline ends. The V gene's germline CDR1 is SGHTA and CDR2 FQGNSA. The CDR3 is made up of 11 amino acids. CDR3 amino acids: CASSLVREQYF. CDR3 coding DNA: TGTGCCAGCAGCTTAGTTCGCGAGCAGTACTTC.

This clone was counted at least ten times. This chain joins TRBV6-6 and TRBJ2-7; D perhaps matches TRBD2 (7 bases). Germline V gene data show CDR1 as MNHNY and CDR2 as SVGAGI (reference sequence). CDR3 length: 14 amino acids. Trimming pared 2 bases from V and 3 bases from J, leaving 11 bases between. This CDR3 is CASSYEGGNYEQYF. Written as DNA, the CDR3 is TGTGCCAGCAGTTACGAGGGGGGGAACTACGAGCAGTACTTC.

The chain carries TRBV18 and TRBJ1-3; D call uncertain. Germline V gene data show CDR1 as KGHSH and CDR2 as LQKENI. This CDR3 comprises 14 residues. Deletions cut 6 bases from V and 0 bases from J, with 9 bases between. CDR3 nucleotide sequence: TGTGCCAGCTCGTACGACATCTCTGGAAACACCATATATTTT. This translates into CASSYDISGNTIYF.

Here the CDR3 reads CASSNSRGGDTQYF. CDR3 nucleotides: TGTGCCAGCAGCAATTCTCGGGGGGGGGATACGCAGTATTTT. This chain links TRBV7-2 with TRBJ2-3; TRBD2 aligns across 8 bases. V trimming: 5 bases; J trimming: 6 bases; junction bases outside the gene matches: 7. Germline CDR1 is SGHTA and CDR2 is FQGNSA. The CDR3 extends over 14 amino acids.

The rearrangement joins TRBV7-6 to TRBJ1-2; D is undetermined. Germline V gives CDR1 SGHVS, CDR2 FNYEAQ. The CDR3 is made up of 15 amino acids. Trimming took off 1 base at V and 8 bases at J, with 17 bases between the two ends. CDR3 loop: CASSLGSFGNEGYTF. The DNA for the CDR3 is TGTGCCAGCAGCTTAGGATCCTTCGGGAACGAAGGCTACACCTTC.

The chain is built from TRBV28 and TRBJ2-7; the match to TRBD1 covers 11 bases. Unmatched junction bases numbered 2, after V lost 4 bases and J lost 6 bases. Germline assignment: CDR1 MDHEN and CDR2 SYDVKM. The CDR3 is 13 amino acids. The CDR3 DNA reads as TGTGCCAGCAGTTCGGGGACAGGGGGCGAGCAGTACTTC. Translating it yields CASSSGTGGEQYF.

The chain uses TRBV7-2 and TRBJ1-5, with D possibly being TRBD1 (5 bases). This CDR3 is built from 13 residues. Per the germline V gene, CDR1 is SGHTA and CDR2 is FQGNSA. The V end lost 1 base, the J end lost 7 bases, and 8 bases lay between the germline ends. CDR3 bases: TGTGCCAGCAGCTTAGGGGGCTGGCAGCCCCAGCATTTT. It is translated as CASSLGGWQPQHF. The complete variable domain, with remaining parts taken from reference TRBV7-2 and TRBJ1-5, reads GAGVSQSPSNKVTEKGKDVELRCDPISGHTALYWYRQSLGQGLEFLIYFQGNSAPDKSGLPSDRFSAERTGGSVSTLTIQRTQQEDSAVYLCASSLGGWQPQHFGDGTRLSIL.

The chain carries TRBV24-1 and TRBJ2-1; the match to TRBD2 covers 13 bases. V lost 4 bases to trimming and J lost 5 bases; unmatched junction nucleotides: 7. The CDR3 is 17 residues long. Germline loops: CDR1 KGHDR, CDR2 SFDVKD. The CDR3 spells CATSDSRTSGGNNEQFF. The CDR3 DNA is TGTGCCACCAGTGACTCAAGGACTAGCGGGGGAAACAATGAGCAGTTCTTC.

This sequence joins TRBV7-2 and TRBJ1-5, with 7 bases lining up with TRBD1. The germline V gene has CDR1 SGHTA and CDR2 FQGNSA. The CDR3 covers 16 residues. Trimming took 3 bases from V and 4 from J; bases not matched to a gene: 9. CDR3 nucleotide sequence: TGTGCCAGCAGCTTGTCACCGGGACAGAATAATCAGCCCCAGCATTTT. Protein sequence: CASSLSPGQNNQPQHF.

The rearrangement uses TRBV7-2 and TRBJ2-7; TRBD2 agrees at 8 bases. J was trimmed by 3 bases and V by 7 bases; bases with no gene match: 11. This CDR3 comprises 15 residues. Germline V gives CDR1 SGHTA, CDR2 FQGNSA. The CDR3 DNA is TGTGCCAGCAACCCCGGGGGGGCCTTGGTCTACGAGCAGTACTTC. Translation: CASNPGGALVYEQYF. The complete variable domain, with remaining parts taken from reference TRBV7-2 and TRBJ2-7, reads GAGVSQSPSNKVTEKGKDVELRCDPISGHTALYWYRQSLGQGLEFLIYFQGNSAPDKSGLPSDRFSAERTGGSVSTLTIQRTQQEDSAVYLCASNPGGALVYEQYFGPGTRLTVT.

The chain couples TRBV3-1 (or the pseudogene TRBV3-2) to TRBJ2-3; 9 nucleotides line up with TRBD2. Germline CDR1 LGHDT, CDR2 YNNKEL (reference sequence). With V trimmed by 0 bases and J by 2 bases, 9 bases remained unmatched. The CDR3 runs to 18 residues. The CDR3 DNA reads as TGTGCCAGCAGCCAAGAAGCGGGGGGCCCTCTACCCACAGATACGCAGTATTTT. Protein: CASSQEAGGPLPTDTQYF.

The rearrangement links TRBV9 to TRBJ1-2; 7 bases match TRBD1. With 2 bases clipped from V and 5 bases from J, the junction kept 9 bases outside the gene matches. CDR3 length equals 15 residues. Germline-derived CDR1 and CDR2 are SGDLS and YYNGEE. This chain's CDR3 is CASSVLGGAGYGYTF. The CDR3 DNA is TGTGCCAGCAGCGTGTTAGGGGGCGCGGGATATGGCTACACCTTC. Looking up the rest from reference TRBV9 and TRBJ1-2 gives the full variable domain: DSGVTQTPKHLITATGQRVTLRCSPRSGDLSVYWYQQSLDQGLQFLIQYYNGEERAKGNILERFSAQQFPDLHSELNLSSLELGDSALYFCASSVLGGAGYGYTFGSGTRLTVV.

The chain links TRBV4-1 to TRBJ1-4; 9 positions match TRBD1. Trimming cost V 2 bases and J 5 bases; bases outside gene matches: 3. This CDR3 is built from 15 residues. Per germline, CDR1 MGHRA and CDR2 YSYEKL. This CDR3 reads CASSQLGQGNEKLFF. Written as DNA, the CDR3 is TGCGCCAGCAGCCAATTAGGACAGGGGAATGAAAAACTGTTTTTT.